Following are 16 T cell receptor beta chains from one sample sequenced in a study of cytomegalovirus exposure and HLA in healthy donors. Use of 60 Vbeta and 13 Jbeta primers characterized the PCR. The protocol was immunoSEQ multiplex PCR, while the TCRdb copy is restricted to in-frame clones and leaves out a portion. The table has 150,000 to 200,000 clones, under 85% seen once. The sample was PBMCs. These receptors were collected from a man in his late teens or twenties in good health and CMV-seronegative.

The V and J genes are TRBV4-1 and TRBJ1-1, with a weak D call TRBD1 (6 bases). Germline V lookup: CDR1 MGHRA, CDR2 YSYEKL. V was cut by 1 base and J by 0 bases, with 27 bases left in between. CDR3 length: 21 amino acids. The chain's CDR3 is CASSQVFQTGHPRLMNTEAFF. In DNA, the CDR3 is TGCGCCAGCAGCCAAGTCTTCCAGACAGGACATCCCCGACTCATGAACACTGAAGCTTTCTTT.

This rearrangement joins TRBV12-5 to TRBJ1-2, with 7 bases matching TRBD1. Per germline, CDR1 LGHNT and CDR2 FRNRAP. This CDR3 is built from 13 residues. The J segment lost 5 bases and the V segment lost 4 bases, leaving 4 bases of the junction unmatched. CDR3 region: CASGWETGYGYTF. Here the CDR3 DNA reads TGTGCTAGTGGTTGGGAGACAGGGTATGGCTACACCTTC.

A single count supports this clone. V and J are TRBV11-2 and TRBJ2-7, with 7 bases identical to TRBD2. This CDR3 comprises 15 residues. V lost 6 bases, J lost 4 bases, and 12 bases stayed unmatched. The germline gives CDR1 SGHAT, CDR2 FQNNGV. The CDR3 loop is CASRKTGGLFYEQYF. As DNA, the CDR3 is TGTGCCAGCAGGAAAACGGGAGGCCTTTTTTACGAGCAGTACTTC. The full variable domain, rest sourced from reference TRBV11-2 and TRBJ2-7, is EAGVAQSPRYKIIEKRQSVAFWCNPISGHATLYWYQQILGQGPKLLIQFQNNGVVDDSQLPKDRFSAERLKGVDSTLKIQPAKLEDSAVYLCASRKTGGLFYEQYFGPGTRLTVT.

The chain uses TRBV27 and TRBJ2-2; tentative D call: TRBD2 (6 bases). With 0 bases removed from V and 3 bases from J, the gap between germline ends came to 14 bases. Germline-derived CDR1 and CDR2 are MNHEY and SMNVEV (reference sequence). The CDR3 is made up of 17 amino acids. CDR3 coding DNA: TGTGCCAGCAGTTTATCTCGGGTAGCGGCGCACACCGGGGAGCTGTTTTTT. Its translation is CASSLSRVAAHTGELFF.

The V call is TRBV28, the J call TRBJ2-7, with 10 positions matching TRBD1. Germline V gene lookup returns CDR1 MDHEN and CDR2 SYDVKM. J gave up 5 bases and V 6 bases, and 7 bases lay outside the gene matches. CDR3 length equals 14 residues. The CDR3, as DNA: TGTGCCAGCAGGACAGGGACAGGGGCCCACGAGCAGTACTTC. This codes for CASRTGTGAHEQYF. The variable domain in full, completed from reference TRBV28 and TRBJ2-7, reads DVKVTQSSRYLVKRTGEKVFLECVQDMDHENMFWYRQDPGLGLRLIYFSYDVKMKEKGDIPEGYSVSREKKERFSLILESASTNQTSMYLCASRTGTGAHEQYFGPGTRLTVT.

This chain joins TRBV27 and TRBJ1-1, with D possibly matching TRBD1 (6 bases). V was trimmed by 2 bases and J by 0 bases, leaving 10 bases between them. Germline CDR1 MNHEY, CDR2 SMNVEV (reference sequence). This CDR3 is built from 15 residues. As DNA, the CDR3 is TGTGCCAGCAGTTTAAGGGGGACAATGAACACTGAAGCTTTCTTT. It encodes CASSLRGTMNTEAFF.

This rearrangement joins TRBV27 to TRBJ2-7; D might be TRBD1 (6 bases). This CDR3 region has 11 residues. The germline gives CDR1 MNHEY, CDR2 SMNVEV (reference sequence). Trimming shortened V by 10 bases and J by 1 base, and 8 bases separated the two germline ends. The CDR3 DNA is TGTGCCACCGGACAGTCCTACGAGCAGTACTTC. Translation: CATGQSYEQYF.

The rearrangement joins TRBV7-2 to TRBJ2-7; 12 nucleotides match TRBD2. V gave up 5 bases and J gave up 7 bases; unmatched junction bases: 15. CDR3 length: 17 amino acids. Germline-derived CDR1 and CDR2 are SGHTA and FQGNSA. This CDR3 reads CASSIFPLAGGPQEQYF. CDR3 nucleotide sequence: TGTGCCAGCAGCATCTTTCCGCTAGCGGGAGGGCCTCAAGAGCAGTACTTC.

This rearrangement joins TRBV6-4 to TRBJ2-7; 8 bases agree with TRBD1. This CDR3 has 16 residues. CDR1 is MRHNA, CDR2 SNTAGT, per germline. V lost 0 bases and J lost 2; bases outside the gene matches: 6. The CDR3 DNA is TGTGCCAGCAGTGACTCGAGGACAGGGTACCCCTACGAGCAGTACTTC. It translates to CASSDSRTGYPYEQYF.

This sequence joins TRBV28 and TRBJ2-2; 7 bases are a match to TRBD1. The CDR3 is made up of 17 amino acids. Germline CDR1 is MDHEN and CDR2 is SYDVKM. The ends lost 6 bases at V and 6 bases at J; junction bases unmatched: 16. CDR3 residues: CASSQTAGTVYSGELFF. The CDR3 DNA reads as TGTGCCAGCAGCCAAACCGCCGGGACAGTTTATTCCGGGGAGCTGTTTTTT.

This chain connects TRBV10-3 to TRBJ2-1; D is possibly TRBD2 (5 bases). Trimming removed 3 bases from V and 6 bases from J, with 15 bases in between. The V gene's germline CDR1 is ENHRY and CDR2 SYGVKD. The CDR3 runs 15 residues. CDR3 in DNA: TGTGCCATCAGTGACCGGGATGGCCGCGCCAATGAGCAGTTCTTC. It specifies CAISDRDGRANEQFF.

The chain uses TRBV7-9 and TRBJ1-4, with no clear D. CDR1 is SEHNR and CDR2 is FQNEAQ in the germline V gene (reference sequence). With 5 bases removed from V and 5 bases from J, the gap between germline ends came to 18 bases. CDR3 length: 16 residues. The CDR3 protein is CASSLTRVLRNEKLFF. The CDR3, as DNA: TGTGCCAGCAGCCTTACCCGGGTTTTACGAAATGAAAAACTGTTTTTT.

The gene calls are TRBV19 and TRBJ2-7, with TRBD2 as a possible D gene (7 bases). The CDR3 length is 14 residues. Trimming left V 6 bases short and J 0 bases short, with 12 bases between. In germline, CDR1 is LNHDA, CDR2 SQIVND (reference sequence). CDR3 loop: CASRRGGASYEQYF. For the CDR3, the DNA is TGTGCCAGTAGAAGGGGGGGTGCCTCCTACGAGCAGTACTTC.

V and J are TRBV28 and TRBJ1-5; 10 bases are a match to TRBD1. Germline-derived CDR1 and CDR2 are MDHEN and SYDVKM. After removal of 6 bases from V and 7 bases from J, the junction contained 15 bases not matched to a gene. The CDR3 is made up of 17 amino acids. This CDR3 reads CASSLPTGGVSGQPQHF. The CDR3 coding sequence is TGTGCCAGCAGCTTACCGACAGGGGGCGTCTCTGGACAGCCCCAGCATTTT.

This clone has just a few counts. CDR3 sequence (DNA): TGTGCCAGTAAGACAGGAAACACTGAAGCTTTCTTT. This gives the protein CASKTGNTEAFF. The chain employs TRBV6-5 and TRBJ1-1; D might be TRBD1 (6 bases). This CDR3 has 12 amino acids. Trimming removed 9 bases at V and 2 bases at J, with 10 bases between. The germline gives CDR1 MNHEY, CDR2 SVGAGI.

The chain has TRBV4-2 and TRBJ2-7; 11 bases agree with TRBD1. The CDR3 is 15 residues long. Germline V gene lookup returns CDR1 LGHNA and CDR2 YNFKEQ. V was pared by 5 bases and J by 3 bases, with 6 bases of the junction left unmatched. The CDR3 loop is CASSSRDRGIYEQYF. The CDR3 region has the DNA TGTGCCAGCAGCTCCCGGGACAGGGGGATCTACGAGCAGTACTTC.